A single sample is the source of the 24 T cell receptor beta chains below, sequenced in a study of T cell repertoires in cytomegalovirus infection. Each CDR3 protein gets one entry after TCRdb re-called the reads with MiXCR. The table has roughly 320,000 distinct CDR3 sequences, around 9.6% seen once. The specimen sequenced was PBMCs. The receptor set was obtained from a human donor in good health (CMV status not recorded). Some clones in this sample may be carry-over from other donors' samples.

This clonotype has ten or more counts. J is TRBJ1-5 and V is TRBV7-2; maybe TRBD1 (5 bases). The V gene's germline CDR1 is SGHTA and CDR2 FQGNSA. This CDR3 has 16 amino acids. V lost 3 bases and J lost 3, with 15 bases in between. The CDR3 region is CASSLGGAPTNQPQHF. The CDR3 DNA sequence: TGTGCCAGCAGCTTGGGAGGGGCTCCGACCAATCAGCCCCAGCATTTT. The variable domain in full, with the rest retrieved from reference TRBV7-2 and TRBJ1-5, is GAGVSQSPSNKVTEKGKDVELRCDPISGHTALYWYRQSLGQGLEFLIYFQGNSAPDKSGLPSDRFSAERTGGSVSTLTIQRTQQEDSAVYLCASSLGGAPTNQPQHFGDGTRLSIL.

This clonotype was observed at least ten times. J is TRBJ2-5 and V is TRBV6-5, with D maybe TRBD2 (5 bases). This CDR3 comprises 12 residues. From germline, CDR1 is MNHEY and CDR2 SVGAGI. The V end lost 2 bases, the J end lost 4 bases, and 5 bases lay between the germline ends. CDR3 region: CASSYEGETQYF. The CDR3 coding sequence is TGTGCCAGCAGTTACGAGGGAGAGACCCAGTACTTC.

This clonotype was detected ten times or more. V usage is TRBV7-2 and J usage is TRBJ2-3; 8 bases align to TRBD1. CDR1 SGHTA and CDR2 FQGNSA come from the germline V gene. Unmatched junction bases numbered 6, after V lost 4 bases and J lost 3 bases. This CDR3 is 15 amino acids long. DNA of the CDR3: TGTGCCAGCAGCTCAGGACAGGGACGGACAGATACGCAGTATTTT. It encodes CASSSGQGRTDTQYF.

This clonotype was counted ten times or more. V is TRBV20-1 and J is TRBJ1-5, with D possibly TRBD1 on 6 matching bases. The V gene's germline CDR1 is DFQATT and CDR2 SNEGSKA (reference sequence). CDR3 length: 16 amino acids. The V gene lost 4 bases and the J gene lost 1 base, with 17 bases spanning the gap. The chain's CDR3 is CSAIARRRGSNQPQHF. CDR3 DNA sequence: TGCAGTGCTATTGCCAGAAGAAGGGGGAGCAATCAGCCCCAGCATTTT.

This clonotype was seen ten or more times. CDR3 amino acids: CASSSPSDLYEQYV. The CDR3 DNA follows: TGTGCCAGCAGCTCACCTTCGGACCTCTACGAGCAGTACGTC. This chain uses TRBV7-9 with TRBJ2-7; no clear D gene. The CDR3 is 14 amino acids. Trimming shortened V by 4 bases and J by 3 bases, and 13 bases separated the two germline ends. In germline, CDR1 is SEHNR, CDR2 FQNEAQ (reference sequence).

This clonotype was counted only a few times. The CDR3 reads CASSSARVYNEQFF. The CDR3 DNA is TGTGCCAGCAGTTCCGCTCGGGTTTACAATGAGCAGTTCTTC. The chain joins TRBV6-5 to TRBJ2-1; D ambiguous. The CDR3 extends over 14 amino acids. V shed 4 bases and J shed 4 bases, with 11 bases lying between them. Germline CDR1 is MNHEY and CDR2 is SVGAGI.

This clonotype was observed many times. One end of the junction does not line up with germline, which may come from a read error. V is TRBV29-1 and J is TRBJ2-1; 15 bases are a match to TRBD2. Germline lookup yields CDR1 SQVTM and CDR2 ANQGSEA. The CDR3 length is 17 residues. CDR3 DNA sequence: TGCAGCGCTGAAGGACTAGCGGGGGGGCCGAACTACAATGAGCAGTTCTTC. Its translation is CSAEGLAGGPNYNEQFF.

This clonotype turned up a few times. The chain carries TRBV3-1 and TRBJ2-7; D is perhaps TRBD1 or TRBD2 (6 bases each). The CDR3 totals 15 residues. Germline V gene data show CDR1 as LGHDT and CDR2 as YNNKEL (reference sequence). V lost 1 base, J lost 5 bases, and 15 bases lay in between. The CDR3 reads CASSQAGAPSNEQYF. The DNA of the CDR3 is TGTGCCAGCAGCCAAGCGGGGGCTCCTTCGAACGAGCAGTACTTC.

This chain joins TRBV20-1 and TRBJ2-1; 11 positions agree with TRBD2. CDR1 DFQATT and CDR2 SNEGSKA come from the germline V gene (reference sequence). V shed 2 bases and J 6 bases; nucleotides not matched to a gene: 3. The CDR3 is made up of 14 amino acids. Written as DNA, the CDR3 is TGCAGTGCTAGACTAGCGGGGGGCCGCAATGAGCAGTTCTTC. This translates into CSARLAGGRNEQFF.

The gene calls are TRBV6-5 and TRBJ2-2, with D perhaps matching TRBD2 (6 bases). From germline, CDR1 is MNHEY and CDR2 SVGAGI. V lost 10 bases to trimming and J lost 5 bases, with 17 bases between them. This CDR3 contains 14 residues. CDR3 protein: CATQGLAITGELFF. The CDR3 DNA is TGTGCCACCCAGGGCCTAGCGATTACCGGGGAGCTGTTTTTT.

This clonotype was counted at least ten times. The V and J genes are TRBV7-8 and TRBJ2-1, with 9 bases aligning to TRBD2. Germline CDR1 reads SGHVS; CDR2 reads FQNEAQ. Unmatched junction bases numbered 8, after V lost 2 bases and J lost 9 bases. This CDR3 contains 15 residues. CDR3 in DNA: TGTGCCAGCAGCTTAAATGGCGGGGGGGTGGGTGAGCAGTTCTTC. Translated, it gives CASSLNGGGVGEQFF.

The table lists this clonotype with many counts. V and J are TRBV7-3 and TRBJ2-2, with D possibly being TRBD2 (5 bases). The CDR3 is 15 amino acids. Germline V lookup: CDR1 SGHTA, CDR2 FQGTGA. Trimming shortened V by 2 bases and J by 5 bases, and 12 bases separated the two germline ends. The CDR3 region is CASSLLGRGTGELFF. The CDR3 DNA reads as TGTGCCAGCAGCTTACTAGGGCGAGGGACCGGGGAGCTGTTTTTT.

In this sample, this clonotype turned up a few times. This chain uses TRBV4-1 with TRBJ1-6; tentative D call: TRBD1 (5 bases). Germline values: CDR1 MGHRA, CDR2 YSYEKL. V was shortened by 1 base and J by 9 bases, with 7 bases between the two germline ends. The CDR3 is 13 residues long. CDR3 DNA: TGCGCCAGCAGCCAAGGGGGGGGTTCACCCCTCCACTTT. Its protein is CASSQGGGSPLHF.

This clonotype was counted ten times or more. The V call is TRBV14, the J call TRBJ2-7, with D possibly TRBD1 on 6 matching bases. This CDR3 spans 15 amino acids. V lost 1 base, J lost 5 bases, and 15 bases lay in between. Germline assignment: CDR1 SGHDN and CDR2 FVKESK. CDR3 DNA sequence: TGTGCCAGCAGCCAAGGAGTCAGGGGTATCAACGAGCAGTACTTC. It encodes CASSQGVRGINEQYF.

This clonotype was observed a few times. The chain combines TRBV3-1 with TRBJ2-1; TRBD2 aligns across 9 bases. V dropped 0 bases and J dropped 7; count of bases not matched to a gene: 4. CDR1 and CDR2 from the germline V gene are LGHDT and YNNKEL (reference sequence). The CDR3 sequence is 15 residues long. CDR3 residues: CASSQELRGGNEQFF. In DNA, the CDR3 is TGTGCCAGCAGCCAAGAACTGCGGGGGGGGAATGAGCAGTTCTTC.

This clonotype was picked up many times. The chain is built from TRBV28 and TRBJ1-5; weak D call: TRBD1 (6 bases). The V gene's germline CDR1 is MDHEN and CDR2 SYDVKM. The CDR3 spans 13 residues. V gave up 3 bases and J gave up 9 bases, with 12 bases separating them. The chain's CDR3 is CASSLEQGRPQHF. CDR3 nucleotide sequence: TGTGCCAGCAGTTTGGAACAGGGACGGCCCCAGCATTTT.

About this clonotype: This clone may be a read error of a much larger clone one base away. This chain links TRBV14 with TRBJ2-7; D gene unclear. Germline V gives CDR1 SGHDN, CDR2 FVKESK. CDR3 length equals 13 residues. CDR3 sequence (DNA): TGTGTCAGCAGCCATCAGGCAGCCCACGAGCAGTACTTC. Translating it yields CVSSHQAAHEQYF.

This clonotype has ten or more counts. The chain carries TRBV12-3 or TRBV12-4 and TRBJ1-1; D is undetermined. V was pared by 3 bases and J by 2 bases, with 7 bases between. The CDR3 consists of 13 residues. The CDR3 DNA reads as TGTGCCAGCAGTTTTAGGACCAACACTGAAGCTTTCTTT. It specifies CASSFRTNTEAFF.

V is TRBV29-1 and J is TRBJ2-3, with no clear D. There are 13 residues in the CDR3. Germline V lookup: CDR1 SQVTM, CDR2 ANQGSEA. V lost 4 bases and J lost 2, with 10 bases in between. The CDR3 here is CSVVTRYTDTQYF. Here the CDR3 DNA reads TGCAGCGTTGTAACCCGCTACACAGATACGCAGTATTTT.

This clonotype was seen ten or more times. The gene calls are TRBV2 and TRBJ2-2; D possibly corresponds to TRBD2 (6 bases). The germline CDR1 and CDR2 sequences are SNHLY and FYNNEI. CDR3 size: 15 residues. V dropped 9 bases and J dropped 5 bases, with 19 bases sitting between them. CDR3 nucleotide sequence: TGTGCCAGTAGAGGGACGACTAGACATACCGGGGAGCTGTTTTTT. Protein sequence: CASRGTTRHTGELFF.

In its sample, this clonotype was seen many times. The genes are TRBV7-3 and TRBJ1-6, with D tentatively TRBD1 (6 bases). This CDR3 is 15 amino acids long. Trimming removed 1 base from V and 6 bases from J, with 10 bases in between. CDR1 SGHTA and CDR2 FQGTGA come from the germline V gene. The CDR3 sequence is CASSLRGAGNSPLHF. The CDR3 DNA reads as TGTGCCAGCAGCTTAAGGGGGGCAGGTAATTCACCCCTCCACTTT. Using reference TRBV7-3 and TRBJ1-6 for the parts outside the CDR3, the full variable domain is GAGVSQTPSNKVTEKGKYVELRCDPISGHTALYWYRQSLGQGPEFLIYFQGTGAADDSGLPNDRFFAVRPEGSVSTLKIQRTERGDSAVYLCASSLRGAGNSPLHFGNGTRLTVT.

In its sample, this clonotype was seen many times. The chain combines TRBV6-2 or TRBV6-3 with TRBJ1-1, with TRBD1 as a possible D gene (6 bases). Germline assignment: CDR1 MNHEY and CDR2 SVGEGT. The germline V and J ends were trimmed by 6 bases and 1 base, with 12 bases remaining between them. The CDR3 has 14 amino acids. The CDR3 nucleotides are TGTGCCAGCAGGCGCACAGGGAGGAACACTGAAGCTTTCTTT. Its protein product is CASRRTGRNTEAFF.

This clonotype occurred many times. V is TRBV7-8 and J is TRBJ2-5; no clear D gene. The CDR3 loop spans 14 amino acids. The germline V and J ends were trimmed by 0 bases and 2 bases, with 7 bases remaining between them. CDR1 and CDR2 (germline): SGHVS, FQNEAQ. The CDR3 sequence is CASSLAVRQETQYF. DNA of the CDR3: TGTGCCAGCAGCTTAGCGGTCAGGCAAGAGACCCAGTACTTC.

This clonotype was observed at least ten times. The rearrangement links TRBV5-7 to TRBJ2-7; 9 bases line up with TRBD1. TRBV5-7 is reported as an ORF; its role is uncertain. CDR3 size: 15 residues. The junction had 11 bases not matched to a gene; V was cut back by 5 bases and J by 5 bases. The chain's CDR3 is CASSLPGQGSHEQYV. DNA of the CDR3: TGTGCCAGCAGTTTACCGGGACAGGGTTCCCACGAGCAGTACGTC.